This passage covers 11 T cell receptor beta chains from one sample sequenced in a study of T cell responses to AZD1222 COVID-19 vaccine. The protocol was immunoSEQ multiplex PCR, while the TCRdb copy is restricted to in-frame clones and leaves out a portion. The sample records more than 85,000 clones, approximately 87% being singletons. Sequencing used peripheral blood, obtained on day 0 of AZD1222 vaccination. These TCRs come from an adult in good health.

The chain combines TRBV6-2 or TRBV6-3 with TRBJ1-2; TRBD1 is a possible D gene (5 bases). The germline gives CDR1 MNHEY, CDR2 SVGEGT. The ends were cut back, 0 bases at V and 5 bases at J, with 13 bases in the middle. The CDR3 spans 15 residues. The CDR3 DNA reads TGTGCCAGCAGTTACTCCCTCCACGGGGGGTATGGCTACACCTTC. Its protein is CASSYSLHGGYGYTF.

Only a few counts were recorded for this clone. The rearrangement joins TRBV5-1 to TRBJ2-7; 8 bases map to TRBD2. CDR1 and CDR2 from the germline V gene are SGHRS and YFSETQ. This CDR3 is built from 14 residues. The junction had 2 bases not matched to a gene; V was cut back by 1 base and J by 2 bases. The CDR3 sequence: CASSLSAGAYEQYF. Written as DNA, the CDR3 is TGCGCCAGCAGCTTGTCAGCGGGGGCCTACGAGCAGTACTTC.

J is TRBJ1-1 and V is TRBV6-5; maybe TRBD1 (6 bases). The CDR3 has 13 residues. The germline V gene encodes CDR1 MNHEY and CDR2 SVGAGI. Trimming shortened V by 6 bases and J by 5 bases, and 13 bases separated the two germline ends. The CDR3 protein is CASRRGGGTEAFF. CDR3 DNA: TGTGCCAGCAGGAGGGGGGGAGGGACTGAAGCTTTCTTT.

CDR3 loop: CASSATSAETQYF. The CDR3, as DNA: TGTGCCAGCAGTGCCACTAGCGCAGAGACCCAGTACTTC. J is TRBJ2-5 and V is TRBV6-2 or TRBV6-3, with 7 bases fitting TRBD2. Unmatched junction bases numbered 4, after V lost 5 bases and J lost 4 bases. Germline lookup yields CDR1 MNHEY and CDR2 SVGEGT. The CDR3 runs to 13 residues.

V is TRBV5-8 and J is TRBJ1-5; 9 bases line up with TRBD1. This CDR3 has 15 amino acids. Germline V lookup: CDR1 SGHTS, CDR2 YDEGEE. The V and J ends lost 0 bases and 7 bases, in that order; junction bases with no gene match: 5. CDR3 sequence (DNA): TGTGCCAGCAGCTTGGCCCGGACAGGGGACCAGCCCCAGCATTTT. This codes for CASSLARTGDQPQHF.

This chain connects TRBV5-1 to TRBJ2-1; 11 bases fit TRBD2. The ends lost 0 bases at V and 3 bases at J; junction bases unmatched: 2. Per germline, CDR1 SGHRS and CDR2 YFSETQ. The CDR3 is 16 amino acids. The CDR3 coding sequence is TGCGCCAGCAGCTTGGGAGGACTAGCGGGCTACAATGAGCAGTTCTTC. As protein: CASSLGGLAGYNEQFF.

This clone was seen only a few times. This chain uses TRBV28 with TRBJ2-7, with D perhaps assigned TRBD1 or TRBD2 (5 bases each). Germline V gene sequence: CDR1 MDHEN, CDR2 SYDVKM. Trimming pared 2 bases from V and 6 bases from J, leaving 11 bases between. The CDR3 is 13 amino acids. This CDR3 is CASSLLMGTEQYF. CDR3 in DNA: TGTGCCAGCAGTTTACTCATGGGGACCGAGCAGTACTTC.

V is TRBV7-2 and J is TRBJ1-5, with 7 positions matching TRBD1. Germline values: CDR1 SGHTA, CDR2 FQGNSA. The CDR3 runs 14 residues. Trimming cost V 6 bases and J 0 bases; bases outside gene matches: 2. CDR3 residues: CASRGQSSNQPQHF. The CDR3 DNA reads TGTGCCAGCAGGGGACAGAGTAGCAATCAGCCCCAGCATTTT.

This chain uses TRBV29-1 with TRBJ2-2; possibly TRBD1 for D (6 bases). V was cut by 6 bases and J by 5 bases, with 16 bases left in between. The CDR3 is 14 amino acids. The germline CDR1 and CDR2 sequences are SQVTM and ANQGSEA. In DNA form, the CDR3 reads TGCAGCGTGCAGGGGTCGGGCCGAACCGGGGAGCTGTTTTTT. It translates to CSVQGSGRTGELFF.

V usage is TRBV28 and J usage is TRBJ2-2; 8 bases align to TRBD1. The length of the CDR3 is 15 residues. Germline-derived CDR1 and CDR2 are MDHEN and SYDVKM. J gave up 3 bases and V 5 bases, and 5 bases lay outside the gene matches. CDR3 nucleotides: TGTGCCAGCAGTAGCAGGGGGCTTTACACCGGGGAGCTGTTTTTT. Its translation: CASSSRGLYTGELFF. The complete variable domain, with remaining parts taken from reference TRBV28 and TRBJ2-2, reads DVKVTQSSRYLVKRTGEKVFLECVQDMDHENMFWYRQDPGLGLRLIYFSYDVKMKEKGDIPEGYSVSREKKERFSLILESASTNQTSMYLCASSSRGLYTGELFFGEGSRLTVL.

The J gene is TRBJ1-5, the V gene TRBV7-9, with 7 bases fitting TRBD1. CDR3 length equals 13 residues. Germline CDR1 SEHNR, CDR2 FQNEAQ (reference sequence). V was pared by 11 bases and J by 0 bases, with 4 bases of the junction left unmatched. CDR3 in DNA: TGTGCCGGCGGGACAGATAGCAATCAGCCCCAGCATTTT. Its translation: CAGGTDSNQPQHF.